This T cell receptor (beta chain) was identified during a study of T-cell memory formation after mild COVID-19. Study summary: TCR clusters were largely donor specific.

This CDR3 is built from 13 residues. V shed 3 bases and J 5 bases; nucleotides not matched to a gene: 5. Germline V CDR1 and CDR2: SQVTM, ANQGSEA. This clonotype was seen more than once but under ten times. TCRdb independently ran MiXCR on the 5' RACE reads; one entry per CDR3 protein. The sample records hundreds of thousands of distinct CDR3 sequences, 20% to 25% being singletons. This chain uses TRBV29-1 with TRBJ1-1, with 8 bases identical to TRBD1. The receptor's source is a man aged 18 to 29 who had mild COVID-19 (a few samples of this study predate the infection). Cell type and time point are not known. Sequences were obtained from PBMCs or a T cell subset sorted from them (not recorded which). DNA for the CDR3: TGCAGCGTTGAGCGACAGGGGCGGACTGAAGCTTTCTTT. Translated: CSVERQGRTEAFF. The variable domain in full, completed from reference TRBV29-1 and TRBJ1-1, reads SAVISQKPSRDICQRGTSLTIQCQVDSQVTMMFWYRQQPGQSLTLIATANQGSEATYESGFVIDKFPISRPNLTFSTLTVSNMSPEDSSIYLCSVERQGRTEAFFGQGTRLTVV.